These T cell receptor beta chains were read from a single sample in a study of spatial heterogeneity in lung cancer. Each CDR3 protein gets one entry after TCRdb re-called the 5' RACE reads with MiXCR. The data hold approximately 11,000 distinct CDR3 sequences, with 13% to 15% observed a single time. The material sequenced was lung tumor tissue, taken at surgery. These receptors originate from a male donor with early-stage non-small cell lung cancer. Each CDR3 is given with its conserved first and last residue. The D gene is left open where the match is weak. Not every row has a clone size; where given, it reads once, few, many or a size class.

CDR3 protein,CDR3 DNA,J gene,V gene,D gene,clone size
CASRGTGNQPQHF,TGTGCCAGCAGAGGGACAGGTAATCAGCCCCAGCATTTT,TRBJ1-5,TRBV12-3/TRBV12-4,TRBD1,many
CASTLGGSSNYGYTF,TGTGCCAGCACCCTGGGCGGGAGTTCTAACTATGGCTACACCTTC,TRBJ1-2,TRBV28,.,.
CSASSARETQYF,TGCAGTGCCAGCAGCGCTCGTGAGACCCAGTACTTC,TRBJ2-5,TRBV20-1,.,.
CASSLWGGGQETQYF,TGTGCCAGCAGCTTATGGGGGGGAGGCCAAGAGACCCAGTACTTC,TRBJ2-5,TRBV11-2,TRBD2,few
CASSYAGTGYNEQFF,TGTGCCAGCAGTTACGCCGGGACTGGTTACAATGAGCAGTTCTTC,TRBJ2-1,TRBV6-1,.,.
CSASLSGRIGDTQYF,TGCAGTGCTAGTCTCAGCGGGAGAATAGGAGATACGCAGTATTTT,TRBJ2-3,TRBV20-1,TRBD2,many
CASSPLDSSHSNQPQHF,TGTGCCAGCTCACCCCTCGACAGCTCCCATAGCAATCAGCCCCAGCATTTT,TRBJ1-5,TRBV18,.,many
CATSTGLQETQYF,TGTGCCACCAGCACGGGACTGCAAGAGACCCAGTACTTC,TRBJ2-5,TRBV15,.,many
CASSLGNEQFF,TGCGCCAGCTCACTCGGCAATGAGCAGTTCTTC,TRBJ2-1,TRBV5-1,.,.
CASSIPGQGAVDTQYF,TGTGCCAGTAGTATCCCGGGACAGGGGGCCGTAGATACGCAGTATTTT,TRBJ2-3,TRBV19,TRBD1,.
CASSVQGISGNTIYF,TGTGCCAGCAGCGTTCAGGGCATCTCTGGAAACACCATATATTTT,TRBJ1-3,TRBV9,.,many
CASTDLNYNEQFF,TGCGCCAGCACCGATTTAAACTACAATGAGCAGTTCTTC,TRBJ2-1,TRBV5-1,.,few
CASSSSPGPGATDTQYF,TGTGCCAGCAGCTCCTCCCCGGGCCCAGGGGCCACAGATACGCAGTATTTT,TRBJ2-3,TRBV7-2,.,once
CASRPGLAGAKETQYF,TGCGCCAGCAGACCGGGACTAGCGGGGGCTAAAGAGACCCAGTACTTC,TRBJ2-5,TRBV5-1,TRBD2,many
CASSLVQGLTYEQYF,TGCGCCAGCAGCTTGGTTCAAGGTCTGACCTACGAGCAGTACTTC,TRBJ2-7,TRBV5-1,.,.
CATSIGTGNQPQHF,TGTGCCACCAGCATAGGGACAGGCAATCAGCCCCAGCATTTT,TRBJ1-5,TRBV15,TRBD1,many
CASSLSSGSYEQYF,TGTGCCAGCAGTTTATCGTCCGGCAGCTACGAGCAGTACTTC,TRBJ2-7,TRBV27,.,many
CSASSGTVYETFF,TGCAGTGCTTCTTCCGGGACAGTTTATGAAACTTTCTTT,TRBJ1-1,TRBV20-1,TRBD1,few
CASSLGTGAYNEQFF,TGTGCCAGCAGCTTAGGGACAGGGGCCTACAATGAGCAGTTCTTC,TRBJ2-1,TRBV11-2,TRBD1,few
CASSFPRRLDTPRNQETQYF,TGTGCCAGCAGTTTTCCTCGTCGCTTAGACACGCCGAGGAACCAAGAGACCCAGTACTTC,TRBJ2-5,TRBV28,.,.
CASSRLGGPGTDTQYF,TGTGCCAGCAGTCGATTGGGCGGTCCGGGGACAGATACGCAGTATTTT,TRBJ2-3,TRBV7-2,.,.
CASSLSVTGELFF,TGTGCCAGCAGCTTATCGGTCACCGGGGAGCTGTTTTTT,TRBJ2-2,TRBV7-2,.,many
CASSSTDFTDTQYF,TGTGCCAGCAGTTCAACAGACTTCACAGATACGCAGTATTTT,TRBJ2-3,TRBV28,.,.
CSAGTGGSQPQHF,TGCAGTGCTGGGACAGGGGGCAGCCAGCCCCAGCATTTT,TRBJ1-5,TRBV20-1,TRBD1,medium-sized
CASSPGLAQETQYF,TGTGCCAGCAGCCCAGGACTAGCTCAAGAGACCCAGTACTTC,TRBJ2-5,TRBV7-2,TRBD2,medium-sized
CSVEGGRAATDTQYF,TGCAGCGTTGAGGGCGGGAGGGCCGCCACAGATACGCAGTATTTT,TRBJ2-3,TRBV29-1,TRBD2,few
CASSFQGGVSEQYF,TGTGCCAGCAGTTTTCAGGGGGGCGTTTCTGAGCAGTACTTC,TRBJ2-7,TRBV12-3/TRBV12-4,.,many
CASSLLGLNTEAFF,TGTGCCAGCAGTTTACTAGGACTGAACACTGAAGCTTTCTTT,TRBJ1-1,TRBV12-3/TRBV12-4,.,.
CASSFTGGVTEAFF,TGTGCCAGCAGCTTTACAGGGGGAGTAACTGAAGCTTTCTTT,TRBJ1-1,TRBV7-2,TRBD1,many
CSAGGEGGTDTQYF,TGCAGCGCCGGTGGGGAGGGGGGCACAGATACGCAGTATTTT,TRBJ2-3,TRBV29-1,.,medium-sized